This T cell receptor beta chain was identified during a study of blood T cell repertoires in COVID-19. On the study more broadly: Acute and convalescent COVID-19 samples came from the United States, Italy and Spain.

It was during active infection that Seattle patients were enrolled and then longitudinally followed. Sequencing used immunoSEQ multiplex PCR; TCRdb keeps in-frame clones, though not all of them. The data contain about 94,000 clones, approximately 80% of them singletons. The CDR3 has 13 amino acids. The trim removed 2 bases at V and 12 bases at J, leaving 8 bases unmatched. Germline CDR1 is SGHRS and CDR2 is YFSETQ. This receptor was identified in a man in his 70s with COVID-19, enrolled during active disease. The V and J genes are TRBV5-1 and TRBJ2-3; 8 nucleotides agree with TRBD1. Sequenced: peripheral blood. CDR3 loop: CASSLGQGGRQYF. CDR3 coding DNA: TGCGCCAGCAGCTTAGGACAGGGCGGTCGACAGTATTTT.